These T cell receptor beta chains were read from a single sample in a study of response to subunit inactivated influenza vaccine. Each CDR3 protein is one row after TCRdb ran MiXCR on the RT-PCR reads. Here the sample spans about 650,000 distinct CDR3 sequences, 11% to 15% being singletons. The material sequenced was PBMCs from blood, taken around two weeks before vaccination. The receptors derive from a man aged 50 or older who received an inactivated influenza vaccine. The conserved cysteine and the conserved F or W are not part of the CDR3 here. A D gene is named only where the DNA matches it firmly.

>TRBD2|TRBJ2-1|TRBV7-2
ASSLLGLAGVNEQF
>-|TRBJ2-1|TRBV27
ASSLPSVPYNEQF
>-|TRBJ2-7|TRBV29-1
SVEGETDNYEQY
>TRBD2|TRBJ2-5|TRBV9
ASSVVAGGGETQY
>-|TRBJ1-1|TRBV7-9
ASSRRDISEAF
>TRBD2|TRBJ2-3|TRBV14
ASSRETSGSDTQY
>-|TRBJ2-1|TRBV21-1
ASSKWLRERYNEQF
>-|TRBJ2-1|TRBV18
ASSPRAGENEQF
>TRBD2|TRBJ2-4|TRBV13
ASGTTLAKNIQY
>TRBD2|TRBJ2-1|TRBV2
ASSPGLAVAMEQF
>TRBD2|TRBJ2-7|TRBV27
ASSFRASGSYEQY
>TRBD2|TRBJ2-7|TRBV6-4
AKYRTRSLEQY
>TRBD2|TRBJ2-3|TRBV4-3
ASSQETHRSGGNTQY
>TRBD2|TRBJ2-5|TRBV4-3
ASSQDNTGLEGETQY
>-|TRBJ1-2|TRBV27
ASSFVRGGGYT
>-|TRBJ2-5|TRBV9
ASTMGSRGGQETQY